This TCR beta chain comes out of a study of response to subunit inactivated influenza vaccine. Germline V gene lookup returns CDR1 SEHNR and CDR2 FQNEAQ (reference sequence). This CDR3 is built from 16 residues. The V segment lost 5 bases and the J segment 9 bases; nucleotides outside the gene matches: 17. MiXCR was run by TCRdb on the RT-PCR reads, yielding one entry per CDR3 protein. This table holds fewer than 600,000 distinct CDR3 sequences, 7.2% found once. Findings of the study overall: Every seasonal influenza vaccination brings in few new T cells, the authors suggested.

This clonotype was seen more than once but under ten times. Its specificity is not known. This TCR was recovered from a man aged 50-75 years who received an inactivated influenza vaccine. Material: PBMCs from blood, obtained around 25 months after vaccination. The rearrangement uses TRBV7-9 and TRBJ2-3; 7 bases line up with TRBD2. The chain's CDR3 is CASSPPGQAGVLTQYF. In nucleotides, the CDR3 is TGTGCCAGCAGCCCACCGGGCCAGGCGGGAGTATTGACGCAGTATTTT.